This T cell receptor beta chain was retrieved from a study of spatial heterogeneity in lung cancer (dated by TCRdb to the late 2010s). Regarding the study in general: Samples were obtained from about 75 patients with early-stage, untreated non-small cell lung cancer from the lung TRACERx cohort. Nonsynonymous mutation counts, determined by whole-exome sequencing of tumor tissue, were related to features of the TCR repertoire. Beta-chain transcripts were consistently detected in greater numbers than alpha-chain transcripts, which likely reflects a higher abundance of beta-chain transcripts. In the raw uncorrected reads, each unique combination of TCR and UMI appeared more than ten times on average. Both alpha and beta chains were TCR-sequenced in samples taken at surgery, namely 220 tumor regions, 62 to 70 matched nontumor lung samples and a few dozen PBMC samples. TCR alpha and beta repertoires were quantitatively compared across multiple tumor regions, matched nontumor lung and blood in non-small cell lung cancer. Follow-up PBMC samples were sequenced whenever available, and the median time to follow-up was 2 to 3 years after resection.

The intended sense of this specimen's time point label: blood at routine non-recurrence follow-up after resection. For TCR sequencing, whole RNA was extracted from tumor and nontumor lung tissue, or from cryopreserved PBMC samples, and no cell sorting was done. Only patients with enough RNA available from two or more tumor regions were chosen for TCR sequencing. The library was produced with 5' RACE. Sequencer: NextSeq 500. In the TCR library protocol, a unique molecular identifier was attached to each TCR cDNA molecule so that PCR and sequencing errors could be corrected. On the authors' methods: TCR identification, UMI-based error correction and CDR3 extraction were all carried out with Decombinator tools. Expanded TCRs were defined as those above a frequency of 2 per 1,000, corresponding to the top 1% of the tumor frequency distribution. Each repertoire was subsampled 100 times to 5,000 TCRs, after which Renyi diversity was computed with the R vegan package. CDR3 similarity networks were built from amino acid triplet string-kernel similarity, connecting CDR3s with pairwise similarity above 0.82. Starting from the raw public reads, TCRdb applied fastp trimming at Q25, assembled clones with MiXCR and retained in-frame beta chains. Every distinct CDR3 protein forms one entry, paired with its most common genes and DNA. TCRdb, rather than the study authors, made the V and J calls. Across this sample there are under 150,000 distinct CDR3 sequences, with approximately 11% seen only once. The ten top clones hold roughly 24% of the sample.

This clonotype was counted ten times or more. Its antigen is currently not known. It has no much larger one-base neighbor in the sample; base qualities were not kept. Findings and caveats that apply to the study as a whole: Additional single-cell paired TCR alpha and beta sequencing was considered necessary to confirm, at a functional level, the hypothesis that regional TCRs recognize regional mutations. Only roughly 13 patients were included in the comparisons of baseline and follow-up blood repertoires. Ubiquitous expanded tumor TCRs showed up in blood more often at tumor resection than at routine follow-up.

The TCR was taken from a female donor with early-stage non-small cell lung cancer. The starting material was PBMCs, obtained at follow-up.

The DNA is TGTGCCAGCAGCTCAGCGGATTTGTACAATGAGCAGTTCTTC. It is translated as CASSSADLYNEQFF. This chain is built from TRBV11-1 and TRBJ2-1; matching of 5 bases hints at TRBD2 as the D gene. The CDR3 runs 14 residues from the cysteine to the phenylalanine. The DNA shown is the 42-base CDR3, in frame from base 1. A distance of 11 bases separates the germline ends of V and J, which lose 4 bases and 4 bases respectively. CDR1 SGHAT and CDR2 FQDESV are derived from the germline V gene (reference sequence).